What follows are 24 T cell receptor beta chains derived from one specimen sequenced in a study of spatial heterogeneity in lung cancer (dated by TCRdb to the late 2010s). The time point label of this sample denotes: sample taken at primary tumor resection. Without any cell sorting, TCR sequencing was performed on whole RNA extracted either from tumor and nontumor lung tissue or from cryopreserved PBMC samples. Libraries were constructed by 5' RACE. These reads were obtained on a NextSeq 500. The public reads were run again by TCRdb, first through fastp at Q25 and then through MiXCR, and only productive beta chains were kept. Entries are consolidated by CDR3 protein sequence, retaining the most common genes and DNA. The sample records roughly 16,000 distinct CDR3 sequences, 20% to 25% of which are singletons. The ten biggest clones cover under 20% of the sample. The sample was PBMCs, taken at surgery. The receptors shown here come from a female donor with early-stage non-small cell lung cancer.

This clonotype was found many times. The chain links TRBV30 to TRBJ2-4, with D maybe TRBD2 (5 bases). Trimming shortened V by 0 bases and J by 1 base, and 10 bases separated the two germline ends. There are 15 residues in the CDR3. In germline, CDR1 is GTSNPN, CDR2 SVGIG (reference sequence). The CDR3 is CAWSVPSLAKNIQYF. The CDR3 region has the DNA TGTGCCTGGAGTGTCCCTAGCCTCGCCAAAAACATTCAGTACTTC. The whole variable domain, remainder taken from reference TRBV30 and TRBJ2-4, is SQTIHQWPATLVQPVGSPLSLECTVEGTSNPNLYWYRQAAGRGLQLLFYSVGIGQISSEVPQNLSASRPQDRQFILSSKKLLLSDSGFYLCAWSVPSLAKNIQYFGAGTRLSVL.

In its sample, this clonotype was seen a few times. The chain couples TRBV11-2 to TRBJ2-2; no clear D gene. The V and J ends lost 0 bases and 2 bases respectively, with 4 bases between them. CDR1 and CDR2 (germline): SGHAT, FQNNGV. This CDR3 contains 14 residues. The CDR3: CASSLDSNTGELFF. The CDR3 region has the DNA TGTGCCAGCAGCTTAGATAGTAACACCGGGGAGCTGTTTTTT.

Many counts were recorded for this clonotype. The CDR3 region has the DNA TGTGCCATCAGTGAGAATCAGGGTAGCTATGGCTACACCTTC. Translated, it gives CAISENQGSYGYTF. The chain couples TRBV10-3 to TRBJ1-2; TRBD1 is a possible D gene (5 bases). The CDR3 sequence is 14 residues long. The V and J ends lost 2 bases and 4 bases respectively, with 11 bases between them. Germline loops: CDR1 ENHRY, CDR2 SYGVKD.

At least ten counts were recorded for this clonotype. The rearrangement uses TRBV29-1 and TRBJ2-5; tentative D call: TRBD2 (5 bases). Trimming stripped 3 bases from V and 1 base from J, with 15 bases between. The CDR3 covers 15 residues. Germline CDR1 SQVTM, CDR2 ANQGSEA. CDR3 nucleotides: TGCAGCGTTGACCCCCACTTGAGGGCCCAAGAGACCCAGTACTTC. Protein product: CSVDPHLRAQETQYF.

In this sample, this clonotype turned up many times. The CDR3 DNA reads as TGTGCCAGTAGTACAGGGGACAGGGCGGACACTGAAGCTTTCTTT. Its protein product is CASSTGDRADTEAFF. The rearrangement links TRBV19 to TRBJ1-1; 9 bases line up with TRBD1. The germline V gene has CDR1 LNHDA and CDR2 SQIVND (reference sequence). With V trimmed by 4 bases and J by 3 bases, 6 bases remained unmatched. There are 15 residues in the CDR3.

In DNA form, the CDR3 reads TGCAGTGCTCGAGGAGCCATAACCGGGACAGCCGGTCGTCAGCCCCAGCATTTT. Protein sequence: CSARGAITGTAGRQPQHF. The chain has TRBV20-1 and TRBJ1-5; 7 bases agree with TRBD1. The CDR3 length is 18 residues. J lost 6 bases, V lost 5 bases, and 22 bases had no gene match. The germline V gene has CDR1 DFQATT and CDR2 SNEGSKA (reference sequence).

The chain uses TRBV28 and TRBJ2-2; TRBD2 might be the D (6 bases). V lost 8 bases and J 6 bases, leaving 13 bases between the germline ends. Germline assignment: CDR1 MDHEN and CDR2 SYDVKM. This CDR3 is built from 13 residues. CDR3 residues: CASAIGRPGELFF. CDR3 coding DNA: TGTGCCAGCGCCATAGGGAGGCCCGGGGAGCTGTTTTTT. The full variable domain, in which reference TRBV28 and TRBJ2-2 provide the parts outside the CDR3, is DVKVTQSSRYLVKRTGEKVFLECVQDMDHENMFWYRQDPGLGLRLIYFSYDVKMKEKGDIPEGYSVSREKKERFSLILESASTNQTSMYLCASAIGRPGELFFGEGSRLTVL.

This clonotype came up many times. CDR3 residues: CATSEKRTGANTEAFF. DNA for the CDR3: TGTGCCACCAGTGAGAAAAGGACAGGGGCTAACACTGAAGCTTTCTTT. V and J are TRBV24-1 and TRBJ1-1; 9 bases fit TRBD1. Germline assignment: CDR1 KGHDR and CDR2 SFDVKD. This CDR3 is 16 amino acids long. With V trimmed by 4 bases and J by 2 bases, 7 bases remained unmatched.

This clonotype was detected ten times or more. The J gene is TRBJ2-7, the V gene TRBV20-1, with 8 bases that match TRBD2. The CDR3 spans 15 residues. V was pared by 6 bases and J by 4 bases, with 14 bases of the junction left unmatched. The germline V gene has CDR1 DFQATT and CDR2 SNEGSKA (reference sequence). CDR3 DNA sequence: TGCAGTGCCCCGCAGGAGAGTAGCGGGAAGTACGAGCAGTACTTC. Translating it yields CSAPQESSGKYEQYF.

The chain carries TRBV7-9 and TRBJ2-1, with 9 bases that match TRBD2. Germline CDR1 SEHNR, CDR2 FQNEAQ (reference sequence). V dropped 6 bases and J dropped 7; count of bases not matched to a gene: 7. The CDR3 covers 14 residues. The DNA of the CDR3 is TGTGCCAGCAGAGAAGCGGGAGGAGGGAATGAGCAGTTCTTC. Translating gives CASREAGGGNEQFF. Using reference TRBV7-9 and TRBJ2-1 for the parts outside the CDR3, the full variable domain is DTGVSQNPRHKITKRGQNVTFRCDPISEHNRLYWYRQTLGQGPEFLTYFQNEAQLEKSRLLSDRFSAERPKGSFSTLEIQRTEQGDSAMYLCASREAGGGNEQFFGPGTRLTVL.

The gene calls are TRBV7-2 and TRBJ2-2; possible D gene TRBD2, 6 bases. V lost 1 base and J lost 6, with 12 bases in between. CDR3 size: 15 residues. Germline CDR1 and CDR2: SGHTA and FQGNSA. CDR3 in DNA: TGTGCCAGCAGCTTAGTAGGAGGGATCCCCGGGGAGCTGTTTTTT. As protein: CASSLVGGIPGELFF.

The table lists this clonotype with many counts. This chain links TRBV24-1 with TRBJ2-1, with 13 bases lining up with TRBD2. Germline V gene sequence: CDR1 KGHDR, CDR2 SFDVKD. Trimming at V came to 4 bases and at J to 10 bases, leaving 9 bases not matched to a gene. The CDR3 extends over 16 amino acids. The CDR3, as DNA: TGTGCCACCAGTGACCCCGGACTAGCGGGAGCATTCGAGCAGTTCTTC. Translating it yields CATSDPGLAGAFEQFF.

As concerns this clonotype: The junction does not match germline at one end; this may be a read error. The chain is built from TRBV7-7 and TRBJ2-3; a weak D match, TRBD2 (7 bases). This CDR3 has 15 amino acids. CDR1 SSHAT and CDR2 FNYEAQ come from the germline V gene (reference sequence). The CDR3 DNA is TGTGCTAGCAGCTTAGGGGTCGGGGGGCAGGATACGCAGTATTTT. This gives the protein CASSLGVGGQDTQYF.

This clonotype was seen ten or more times. The chain links TRBV15 to TRBJ2-1; perhaps TRBD2 as D (6 bases). The CDR3 is 15 amino acids. The germline CDR1 and CDR2 sequences are LNHNV and YYDKDF (reference sequence). Trimming removed 0 bases at V and 4 bases at J, with 10 bases between. The CDR3 sequence is CATSRESSGYNEQFF. The CDR3 nucleotides are TGTGCCACCAGCAGAGAGTCCAGCGGGTACAATGAGCAGTTCTTC.

The DNA of the CDR3 is TGTGCCAGCTCACCACCCGGGGCACCCCTGAGTTTCTTT. Residues: CASSPPGAPLSFF. The V gene is TRBV18, the J gene TRBJ1-1; D may be TRBD1 (5 bases). The CDR3 loop spans 13 amino acids. CDR1 KGHSH and CDR2 LQKENI come from the germline V gene. V shed 0 bases and J shed 13 bases, with 15 bases lying between them.

The gene calls are TRBV24-1 and TRBJ2-1; D gene uncertain. The CDR3 sequence is 14 residues long. The germline CDR1 and CDR2 sequences are KGHDR and SFDVKD. Trimming cost V 4 bases and J 1 base, with 7 bases left between them. This CDR3 reads CATSESASYNEQFF. CDR3 nucleotides: TGTGCCACCAGTGAATCGGCATCCTACAATGAGCAGTTCTTC.

Only one count was recorded for this clonotype. J is TRBJ1-6 and V is TRBV27; D is unclear. Germline V lookup: CDR1 MNHEY, CDR2 SMNVEV (reference sequence). V lost 4 bases to trimming and J lost 9 bases, with 7 bases between them. CDR3 length: 12 amino acids. The CDR3, as DNA: TGTGCCAGCAGTTCGACATTTTCACCCCTCCACTTT. Translated, it gives CASSSTFSPLHF.

In its sample, this clonotype was seen many times. The rearrangement uses TRBV19 and TRBJ2-3; the D gene is possibly TRBD2 (5 bases). The V gene lost 7 bases and the J gene lost 2 bases, with 13 bases spanning the gap. Germline lookup yields CDR1 LNHDA and CDR2 SQIVND (reference sequence). This CDR3 is 14 amino acids long. CDR3 sequence reads: CASKESGTTDTQYF. For the CDR3, the DNA is TGTGCCAGTAAAGAAAGCGGAACCACAGATACGCAGTATTTT.

This clonotype appeared many times. This chain joins TRBV7-9 and TRBJ2-7; TRBD2 agrees at 10 bases. The CDR3 runs to 16 residues. Per the germline V gene, CDR1 is SEHNR and CDR2 is FQNEAQ (reference sequence). V trimming: 4 bases; J trimming: 6 bases; junction bases outside the gene matches: 12. CDR3 amino acids: CASSSSGLAGVLEQYF. CDR3 bases: TGTGCCAGCAGCTCCAGCGGTCTAGCGGGAGTTCTCGAGCAGTACTTC.

This clonotype was observed many times. The chain recombines TRBV27 with TRBJ2-3; D may match TRBD1 or TRBD2 (5 bases each). The germline V gene has CDR1 MNHEY and CDR2 SMNVEV (reference sequence). This CDR3 has 15 amino acids. The ends were cut back, 7 bases at V and 2 bases at J, with 16 bases in the middle. The CDR3 protein is CASMVGTAFTDTQYF. The CDR3 DNA follows: TGTGCCAGCATGGTCGGGACGGCCTTCACAGATACGCAGTATTTT.

In its sample, this clonotype is medium-sized. The rearrangement links TRBV6-2 or TRBV6-3 to TRBJ1-1; 7 nucleotides match TRBD1. With 4 bases clipped from V and 4 bases from J, the junction kept 9 bases outside the gene matches. The CDR3 has 15 amino acids. Per the germline V gene, CDR1 is MNHEY and CDR2 is SVGEGT. CDR3 in DNA: TGTGCCAGCAGTTCACGTACAACAGGGGCCACTGAAGCTTTCTTT. Encoded protein: CASSSRTTGATEAFF.

This clonotype was counted many times. The rearrangement links TRBV18 to TRBJ1-5; TRBD1 is a possible D gene (5 bases). CDR1 is KGHSH, CDR2 LQKENI, per germline. The CDR3 is made up of 13 amino acids. V dropped 6 bases and J dropped 5 bases, with 11 bases sitting between them. The CDR3 DNA reads as TGTGCCAGCTCCGAATCGGGGGATCAGCCCCAGCATTTT. Translated, it gives CASSESGDQPQHF.

This chain links TRBV12-2 with TRBJ2-7; the table's D gene call, TRBD1, was not cross checked with the DNA. TRBV12-2 is assigned pseudogene status. This CDR3 is built from 17 residues. The CDR3 nucleotides are TGTGCAAGTCGCTTAGGGCTCCGGGACAGAGCCTCGTTCGAGCAGTACGTC. This translates into CASRLGLRDRASFEQYV.

In this sample, this clonotype turned up a few times. J is TRBJ2-1 and V is TRBV3-1, with TRBD2 matching 8 bases. The V gene's germline CDR1 is LGHDT and CDR2 YNNKEL (reference sequence). The CDR3 is 14 residues long. The V gene end was trimmed by 0 bases and the J gene end by 12 bases; junction bases not matched to a gene: 7. The CDR3 nucleotides read TGTGCCAGCAGCCAAGATCTCGCGGGAGGAAGGCAGTTCTTC. As protein: CASSQDLAGGRQFF.